A selection of T cell receptor beta chains follows, all from one sample in a study of blood T cell repertoires in COVID-19. TCRdb's copy holds only in-frame clones and misses some; the assay was immunoSEQ multiplex PCR. Of tens of thousands of clones in the sample, roughly 90% are singletons; the top ten hold 3.1%. Sequencing input: peripheral blood. These receptors all come from a man aged 50-60 years with acute or convalescent COVID-19. Each CDR3 is given with its conserved first and last residue.

V,length,J,CDR3
TRBV24-1,16,TRBJ2-5,CATSDSAGNSQETQYF
TRBV3-1/TRBV3-2,16,TRBJ2-1,CASSQGLAGGYNEQFF
TRBV6-5,15,TRBJ2-7,CASSYSRTYPYEQYF
TRBV5-4,15,TRBJ2-3,CASSLTGSMKDTQYF
TRBV5-6,15,TRBJ1-3,CASSLTGNSGNTIYF
TRBV6-5,15,TRBJ1-1,CASSLLGTGNTEAFF
TRBV29-1,13,TRBJ2-7,CSVDIQGLSEQYF
TRBV3-1/TRBV3-2,15,TRBJ1-2,CASSPRDSTRIGYTF
TRBV3-1/TRBV3-2,13,TRBJ1-2,CASSQESQGGYTF
TRBV10-3,13,TRBJ1-6,CAIGQIDNSPLHF
TRBV19,12,TRBJ1-3,CASSNIGNTIYF
TRBV3-1/TRBV3-2,15,TRBJ2-7,CASSQSGPMGREQYF
TRBV18,16,TRBJ2-2,CASSPLGTGNTGELFF
TRBV7-8,17,TRBJ2-1,CASSPTVLAGGHNEQFF
TRBV5-1,14,TRBJ1-4,CASSLGGEGEKLFF
TRBV13,16,TRBJ2-2,CASSLGSTANTGELFF
TRBV10-3,13,TRBJ1-3,CAISVEPASTIYF
TRBV5-1,14,TRBJ1-4,CASSLGGGREKLFF
TRBV4-2,15,TRBJ1-5,CASSQVGSAGQPQHF
TRBV6-4,18,TRBJ1-5,CASSDSSRGRGGNQPQHF
TRBV6-1,12,TRBJ2-7,CASSERGGEQYF
TRBV24-1,14,TRBJ1-6,CATSVGRDNSPLHF
TRBV11-2,15,TRBJ2-3,CASSPTGVNTDTQYF
TRBV5-1,14,TRBJ2-7,CASSLGGSSYEQYF
TRBV2,15,TRBJ2-3,CASSDRVLSTDTQYF
TRBV27,16,TRBJ2-6,CATSGQPPSGANVLTF
TRBV6-5,15,TRBJ2-7,CASRSLLAGPYEQYF
TRBV11-2,14,TRBJ1-1,CASSDRAVGPEAFF
TRBV2,15,TRBJ2-7,CASSEDSGRTYEQYF
TRBV7-2,15,TRBJ2-2,CASTAAGGITGELFF
TRBV10-2,15,TRBJ2-5,CASTTGQGVQETQYF
TRBV19,16,TRBJ2-6,CASSMGQGAGANVLTF
TRBV7-2,17,TRBJ1-2,CASSPGQVPRSNYGYTF
TRBV9,14,TRBJ2-3,CASNRGGSTDTQYF
TRBV27,13,TRBJ1-2,CASSPGHGYGYTF
TRBV19,14,TRBJ2-7,CASSAGQGSYEQYF
TRBV6-5,12,TRBJ1-1,CASSDKLGEAFF
TRBV2,15,TRBJ2-3,CASSGQGSSTDTQYF
TRBV18,15,TRBJ2-3,CASSPRLAGTDTQYF
TRBV6-1,14,TRBJ2-7,CASSEMGTAYEQYF
TRBV24-1,13,TRBJ1-5,CATSDFSRQPQHF
TRBV10-3,14,TRBJ2-7,CAISDPTGIHEQYF
TRBV5-1,15,TRBJ2-3,CASSIPGQGADTQYF
TRBV2,15,TRBJ1-5,CASRQGAGSNQPQHF
TRBV19,15,TRBJ1-2,CASSIVARQEDGYTF
TRBV27,17,TRBJ2-7,CASSLSIRQGALYEQYF
TRBV2,14,TRBJ2-2,CASSVEGAAGELFF
TRBV12-3/TRBV12-4,13,TRBJ1-2,CASSLYGGEGYTF
TRBV5-4,14,TRBJ1-2,CASSLGQGRYGYTF
TRBV6-6,16,TRBJ2-6,CASSYGQYSGANVLTF
TRBV5-1,15,TRBJ1-1,CASSSGGTSNTEAFF
TRBV27,21,TRBJ2-3,CASTPGQGAYLAGGTTDTQYF
TRBV20-1,11,TRBJ1-2,CSATGGSGYTF
TRBV11-3,13,TRBJ2-1,CASSYGQNNEQFF
TRBV16,19,TRBJ1-2,CASSQSPRQGARANYGYTF
TRBV2,17,TRBJ1-4,CASSAHGGAVTNEKLFF
TRBV6-5,14,TRBJ1-1,CASSWGRKGTEAFF